Reported below is one TCR beta chain. MiXCR, run by TCRdb on the 5' RACE reads, gives a single entry per CDR3 protein. The sample contains 540,000 or so distinct CDR3 sequences, more than 20% of which appear only once. Healthy Caucasians supplied all donations. This entry comes from a study of identical twins. With 6 bases removed from V and 3 bases from J, the gap between germline ends came to 8 bases. Looked up from germline, CDR1 is ENHRY and CDR2 is SYGVKD. The CDR3 is made up of 13 amino acids. The same data also contributed to another study, on yellow fever vaccine responses in identical twins.

The sequenced material came from CD4+ T cells sorted from blood. This chain uses TRBV10-3 with TRBJ2-2; the D gene is possibly TRBD2 (5 bases). The source is a woman aged 18-29 years in good health. The CDR3 protein is CAISPRDTGELFF. Here the CDR3 DNA reads TGTGCCATCAGCCCGAGGGACACCGGGGAGCTGTTTTTT.